Listed below are T cell receptor beta chains from one sample, sequenced in a study of identical twins. TCRdb recomputed calls from the 5' RACE reads with MiXCR, one row per CDR3 protein. The table has hundreds of thousands of distinct CDR3 sequences, 9.5% seen once. A further study also used this sample, focusing on yellow fever vaccine responses in identical twins.

What was sequenced was CD8+ T cells sorted from blood. The origin of the receptors is a woman aged 18-29 years in good health. Each CDR3 is given with its conserved first and last residue. D genes are given only for firm matches. A clone size is listed for some rows: how often the clone was seen (once, few, many), or a class if it is expanded.

TRBV6-4,TRBJ2-2,many,NA,14,CASSVGGDTGELFF,TGTGCCAGCAGTGTCGGGGGCGACACCGGGGAGCTGTTTTTT
TRBV4-2,TRBJ2-1,many,TRBD2,17,CASSREGIAGAYNEQFF,TGTGCCAGCAGCCGAGAAGGAATAGCGGGGGCCTACAATGAGCAGTTCTTC
TRBV5-8,TRBJ2-4,NA,NA,16,CASTFPAVEVENIQYF,TGTGCCAGCACCTTCCCCGCAGTGGAAGTAGAAAACATTCAGTACTTC
TRBV14,TRBJ2-2,NA,NA,15,CASSQDKRDTGELFF,TGTGCCAGCAGCCAAGATAAGCGAGACACCGGGGAGCTGTTTTTT
TRBV3-1,TRBJ1-2,few,TRBD1,15,CASSSKGTVDYGYTF,TGTGCCAGCAGCTCTAAAGGGACAGTTGACTATGGCTACACCTTC
TRBV4-3,TRBJ2-1,few,NA,13,CASSPLVRGEQFF,TGCGCCAGCAGCCCGTTAGTAAGGGGTGAGCAGTTCTTC
TRBV20-1,TRBJ2-1,NA,NA,14,CSATSGTLSNEQFF,TGCAGTGCTACCTCCGGGACTCTTTCCAATGAGCAGTTCTTC
TRBV20-1,TRBJ1-5,many,NA,14,CSARETDSNQPQHF,TGCAGTGCTAGGGAAACGGATAGCAATCAGCCCCAGCATTTT
TRBV13,TRBJ2-5,NA,TRBD1,14,CTSSSTGERETQYF,TGTACCAGCAGCTCAACAGGGGAGAGAGAGACCCAGTACTTC
TRBV3-1,TRBJ2-7,NA,TRBD2,16,CASSPLLAGGQDEQYF,TGTGCCAGCAGCCCATTACTAGCGGGGGGCCAGGACGAGCAGTACTTC
TRBV4-3,TRBJ2-7,NA,TRBD2,15,CASSHTSGSGDEQYF,TGCGCCAGCAGCCACACTAGCGGTTCGGGCGACGAGCAGTACTTC
TRBV20-1,TRBJ2-3,few,NA,8,CSAGTQYF,TGCAGTGCCGGGACGCAGTATTTT
TRBV11-2,TRBJ2-7,many,NA,17,CASSLVPSGVPPYEQYF,TGTGCCAGCAGCTTAGTCCCCTCCGGGGTACCACCCTACGAGCAGTACTTC
TRBV28,TRBJ2-1,few,TRBD2,16,CASTVTAGAAYNEQFF,TGTGCCAGCACCGTCACGGCGGGAGCGGCCTACAATGAGCAGTTCTTC
TRBV5-5,TRBJ2-7,few,TRBD1,17,CASSSYGTGVYSYEQYF,TGTGCCAGCAGCTCGTACGGGACAGGGGTCTATTCCTACGAGCAGTACTTC
TRBV28,TRBJ2-2,many,TRBD2,14,CASISAGGTGELFF,TGTGCCAGTATTAGTGCGGGAGGGACCGGGGAGCTGTTTTTT
TRBV27,TRBJ2-1,few,TRBD2,15,CASSPTSGGLHEQFF,TGTGCCAGCAGCCCGACTAGCGGAGGATTGCATGAGCAGTTCTTC
TRBV7-9,TRBJ2-7,few,TRBD2,16,CASSWVEGTRAHEQYF,TGTGCCAGCAGCTGGGTGGAGGGGACTAGAGCCCACGAGCAGTACTTC
TRBV5-1,TRBJ2-1,few,NA,13,CASSWRGQNEQFF,TGCGCCAGCAGCTGGCGGGGCCAGAATGAGCAGTTCTTC
TRBV27,TRBJ2-7,many,TRBD2,17,CASSSIGATGGPYEQYF,TGTGCCAGCAGTTCAATAGGAGCAACGGGAGGGCCTTACGAGCAGTACTTC
TRBV5-1,TRBJ2-7,few,NA,14,CASSEGLGSYEQYF,TGCGCCAGCAGTGAGGGTTTGGGCTCCTACGAGCAGTACTTC
TRBV20-1,TRBJ2-1,few,NA,16,CSATDPGSLTYNEQFF,TGCAGTGCTACAGATCCGGGGTCGCTCACCTACAATGAGCAGTTCTTC
TRBV6-5,TRBJ2-7,NA,TRBD2,17,CASSYTNPGLAGYEQYF,TGTGCCAGCAGTTACACGAACCCTGGACTAGCGGGGTACGAGCAGTACTTC
TRBV30,TRBJ1-1,NA,NA,13,CAWSVFGFSEAFF,TGTGCCTGGAGTGTATTTGGTTTCTCTGAAGCTTTCTTT
TRBV14,TRBJ2-7,NA,NA,15,CASSQGPSGGYEQYF,TGTGCCAGCAGTCAAGGGCCATCGGGCGGGTACGAGCAGTACTTC
TRBV9,TRBJ2-1,NA,TRBD2,15,CASSVAAGGGNEQFF,TGTGCCAGCAGCGTAGCGGCGGGGGGAGGTAATGAGCAGTTCTTC
TRBV15,TRBJ2-7,many,TRBD2,16,CATSRDRREGRYEQYF,TGTGCCACCAGCAGAGATAGGCGGGAGGGCCGTTACGAGCAGTACTTC
TRBV6-2/TRBV6-3,TRBJ2-1,many,TRBD2,15,CASSYGLAAYNEQFF,TGTGCCAGCAGTTACGGGCTAGCGGCCTACAATGAGCAGTTCTTC
TRBV7-6,TRBJ2-3,NA,NA,15,CASSLSLGGADTQYF,TGTGCCAGCAGCTTATCCTTGGGGGGGGCTGATACGCAGTATTTT
TRBV6-1,TRBJ2-5,NA,NA,13,CASRLNRAETQYF,TGTGCCAGCAGACTAAACAGGGCAGAGACCCAGTACTTC
TRBV25-1,TRBJ2-5,many,NA,14,CASSEYEGVETQYF,TGTGCCAGCAGTGAATACGAAGGGGTAGAGACCCAGTACTTC
TRBV4-1,TRBJ1-2,few,NA,13,CASSQDSVSGYTF,TGCGCCAGCAGCCAAGATTCGGTTAGTGGCTACACCTTC
TRBV7-9,TRBJ2-7,NA,TRBD2,16,CASSLEWTSESYEQYF,TGTGCCAGCAGCTTAGAGTGGACTAGCGAATCCTACGAGCAGTACTTC
TRBV7-9,TRBJ1-1,few,NA,17,CASSARGSAIEHWEAFF,TGTGCCAGCAGTGCCCGGGGGTCGGCAATTGAACACTGGGAAGCTTTCTTT
TRBV30,TRBJ2-1,few,TRBD2,15,CAWSPIAGGRNEQFF,TGTGCCTGGAGTCCTATAGCGGGGGGCAGGAATGAGCAGTTCTTC
TRBV7-9,TRBJ2-7,many,TRBD1,13,CASSLTGVYEQYF,TGTGCCAGCAGCTTGACAGGGGTATACGAGCAGTACTTC
TRBV3-1,TRBJ2-3,many,NA,16,CASSQEWRGAADTQYF,TGTGCCAGCAGCCAAGAATGGCGGGGCGCAGCAGATACGCAGTATTTT
TRBV6-2/TRBV6-3,TRBJ2-1,many,TRBD2,17,CASRPLAGLSSYNEQFF,TGTGCCAGCAGGCCACTAGCGGGGCTTAGCTCCTACAATGAGCAGTTCTTC
TRBV19,TRBJ2-7,few,NA,15,CASSIGSGATYEQYF,TGTGCCAGTAGTATAGGTAGCGGAGCAACCTACGAGCAGTACTTC
TRBV29-1,TRBJ2-7,many,NA,12,CSVEGSSYEQYF,TGCAGCGTTGAAGGCAGCTCCTACGAGCAGTACTTC
TRBV29-1,TRBJ1-1,few,NA,12,CSVRQATTEAFF,TGCAGCGTCCGCCAGGCTACCACTGAAGCTTTCTTT
TRBV7-8,TRBJ2-1,many,TRBD2,15,CASSLALAGDNEQFF,TGTGCCAGCAGCTTAGCGCTAGCGGGAGATAATGAGCAGTTCTTC
TRBV4-3,TRBJ2-2,NA,NA,16,CASSQGLSLNTGELFF,TGCGCCAGCAGCCAAGGTCTTTCCTTGAACACCGGGGAGCTGTTTTTT
TRBV29-1,TRBJ2-1,many,NA,12,CSVGWVYNEQFF,TGCAGCGTTGGATGGGTCTACAATGAGCAGTTCTTC
TRBV30,TRBJ2-1,NA,NA,12,CAWNLAGNEQFF,TGTGCCTGGAATCTAGCCGGCAATGAGCAGTTCTTC
TRBV7-7,TRBJ2-5,many,TRBD1,16,CASSFPPGTGGETQYF,TGTGCTAGCAGCTTTCCACCCGGGACAGGGGGAGAGACCCAGTACTTC
TRBV20-1,TRBJ2-7,many,NA,12,CSARAGTYEQYF,TGCAGTGCTAGAGCCGGCACCTACGAGCAGTACTTC
TRBV20-1,TRBJ2-7,NA,NA,16,CSARDAESGSYYEQYF,TGCAGTGCTAGAGATGCCGAAAGCGGGTCATACTACGAGCAGTACTTC
TRBV10-1,TRBJ2-3,few,NA,14,CASSERLALDTQYF,TGCGCCAGCAGTGAGCGGCTAGCTCTAGATACGCAGTATTTT
TRBV12-3/TRBV12-4,TRBJ2-1,many,NA,14,CASSLGAINNEQFF,TGTGCCAGCAGTTTAGGGGCTATCAACAATGAGCAGTTCTTC
TRBV6-2/TRBV6-3,TRBJ2-3,NA,TRBD1,16,CTSSYPPGQGTDTQYF,TGTACCAGCAGTTACCCACCGGGACAGGGAACAGATACGCAGTATTTT
TRBV9,TRBJ2-7,many,NA,15,CASSVEGLATYEQYF,TGTGCCAGCAGCGTAGAGGGGCTAGCCACCTACGAGCAGTACTTC
TRBV24-1,TRBJ2-5,many,TRBD2,14,CATQTSGQQETQYF,TGTGCCACGCAGACTAGCGGGCAACAAGAGACCCAGTACTTC
TRBV29-1,TRBJ2-7,few,NA,15,CSARGRGQSLYEQYF,TGCAGCGCCCGTGGGAGGGGGCAATCCCTCTACGAGCAGTACTTC